The clone carrying this T cell receptor beta chain was recorded once. Its antigen remains unidentified. PCR amplification relied on 60 Vbeta primers (plus 13 Jbeta primers). Original methodology: In a later analysis, the count reached about 80 million unique TCR beta chains, with about 11 million shared. The assay was immunoSEQ multiplex PCR, and TCRdb's table has in-frame clones only and misses some. V, J and clone size were drawn from that table, and D and trimming were deduced from the DNA. The sample yields some 100,000 clones, 79% seen once. This entry belongs to a study of cytomegalovirus exposure and HLA in healthy donors. This CDR3 comprises 14 residues. Trimming removed 4 bases from V and 1 base from J, with 11 bases in between. CDR1 and CDR2 from the germline V gene are SGHRS and YFSETQ. Study-wide results and limits: In a later analysis, TCR beta V- and J-gene trimming showed a link to a missense DCLRE1C variant. Fewer N-insertions (relative to the roughly 660-donor mean) were reportedly seen in an Asian-associated ancestry cluster in a later analysis.

Sequenced: PBMCs. The receptor was derived from a male donor in good health and CMV-seropositive. This chain joins TRBV5-1 and TRBJ1-1; TRBD1 might be the D (6 bases). In DNA form, the CDR3 reads TGCGCCAGCAGCACCGGGACAAAGAACACTGAAGCTTTCTTT. Translating it yields CASSTGTKNTEAFF.